The T cell receptor (beta chain) described here comes from a study of metastatic and nonmetastatic thyroid tumors. Study as a whole: Repertoires from blood and tumor or nodule tissue of malignant and benign thyroid patients were compared. Findings and limits, study-wide: The reported finding was significantly higher TCR beta diversity in malignant thyroid tumors relative to benign nodules, in blood and tumor.

The CDR3 extends over 14 amino acids. The V end lost 5 bases, the J end lost 2 bases, and 12 bases lay between the germline ends. The germline V gene encodes CDR1 SGHTA and CDR2 FQGNSA. This clone rates as medium-sized (0.01 to 0.1%). The antigen remains undetermined. None of the patients had undergone any treatment ahead of thyroid surgery. TCRdb re-called the PCR reads through MiXCR. Seen here are fewer than 70,000 clones, almost 30% observed once, and the top ten hold more than 15%. The receptor comes from a female donor with papillary thyroid cancer or a benign thyroid nodule (not recorded which). Some clones in this sample may be carry-over from other donors' samples. V gene TRBV7-2 combines with J gene TRBJ1-2, with a tentative D call TRBD1 (6 bases). What was sequenced was blood. The DNA of the CDR3 is TGTGCCAGCAGCCCCCAGGGGAGCAACTATGGCTACACCTTC. Translation gives CASSPQGSNYGYTF.